One sample yielded the 17 T cell receptor beta chains listed below, sequenced in a study of blood T cells in healthy people across ages. A J-beta primer mix and a sample-barcoded 5' primer were used in a second PCR of about 6 to 12 cycles. TCRdb used MiXCR to reprocess the 5' RACE reads, holding one entry per CDR3 protein. Of approximately 810,000 distinct CDR3 sequences in the sample, roughly 35% were seen once. Sequencing used blood. These receptors were obtained from a young man in good health.

The V gene is TRBV7-2, the J gene TRBJ2-1, with a tentative D call TRBD2 (5 bases). Trimming pared 1 base from V and 7 bases from J, leaving 8 bases between. Germline V gene data show CDR1 as SGHTA and CDR2 as FQGNSA. The CDR3 sequence is 13 residues long. The DNA of the CDR3 is TGTGCCAGCAGCTTAGGAGCGGTAAATGAGCAGTTCTTC. Protein product: CASSLGAVNEQFF.

The gene calls are TRBV29-1 and TRBJ2-7; 14 positions agree with TRBD2. This CDR3 is built from 18 residues. Germline V gene lookup returns CDR1 SQVTM and CDR2 ANQGSEA. V was clipped by 6 bases and J by 2 bases; unmatched bases: 15. CDR3 nucleotides: TGCAGCGTCGAAATGGGGACTAGCGGGGGCCATAGTGCCTACGAGCAGTACTTC. Translated: CSVEMGTSGGHSAYEQYF.

This clonotype has a count of ten or more. The chain is built from TRBV27 and TRBJ1-6; no clear D gene. The CDR3 contains 13 residues. The V and J ends lost 5 bases and 7 bases respectively, with 9 bases between them. CDR1 and CDR2 (germline): MNHEY, SMNVEV (reference sequence). CDR3 bases: TGTGCCAGCAGTCCAGGACCCAATTCACCCCTCCACTTT. Residues: CASSPGPNSPLHF.

Of note for this clonotype: A much larger clone lies one base from this, so it may be a read error. The CDR3 region is CAGSDPISLGRYGYTF. CDR3 DNA: TGTGCCGGCAGCGACCCAATATCTCTAGGACGCTATGGCTACACCTTC. The chain combines TRBV6-1 with TRBJ1-2; D is unclear. This CDR3 has 16 amino acids. The germline V gene encodes CDR1 MNHNS and CDR2 SASEGT.

This clonotype has more than one count but fewer than ten. This chain uses TRBV5-1 with TRBJ1-6; 7 bases are shared with TRBD1. CDR1 SGHRS and CDR2 YFSETQ come from the germline V gene. The CDR3 is 16 amino acids. V gave up 6 bases and J gave up 4 bases; unmatched junction bases: 10. The CDR3 loop reads CASTYTGTEYNSPLHF. In DNA form, the CDR3 reads TGCGCCAGCACCTATACCGGGACAGAGTATAATTCACCCCTCCACTTT.

In this sample, this clonotype turned up a few times. The chain has TRBV20-1 and TRBJ1-4; maybe TRBD1 (5 bases). The germline gives CDR1 DFQATT, CDR2 SNEGSKA (reference sequence). The CDR3 spans 14 residues. V was clipped by 5 bases and J by 7 bases, with 17 bases between them. The CDR3 coding sequence is TGCAGTGCTTCACAAGACAGAAAGGGTGAAAAACTGTTTTTT. Protein sequence: CSASQDRKGEKLFF.

This clonotype was detected a few times. V usage is TRBV5-1 and J usage is TRBJ2-5; possible D gene TRBD2, 6 bases. The V gene lost 1 base and the J gene lost 5 bases, with 15 bases spanning the gap. The germline V gene encodes CDR1 SGHRS and CDR2 YFSETQ. This CDR3 is built from 15 residues. The CDR3 is CASSLYGGDEETQYF. CDR3 sequence (DNA): TGCGCCAGCAGCTTGTACGGGGGTGATGAGGAGACCCAGTACTTC.

This clonotype was seen many times. The chain employs TRBV12-3 or TRBV12-4 and TRBJ1-5, with D uncertain. Trimming cost V 6 bases and J 6 bases, with 12 bases left between them. The CDR3 spans 13 residues. CDR3 sequence (DNA): TGTGCCAGCAGCCCGTCCCGGGGTCAGCCCCAGCATTTT. Its protein is CASSPSRGQPQHF.

In its sample, this clonotype was seen once. The junction shows a germline mismatch at one end, possibly a read error. V gene TRBV6-5 combines with J gene TRBJ2-5; perhaps TRBD2 as D (5 bases). Per the germline V gene, CDR1 is MNHEY and CDR2 is SVGAGI. The CDR3 extends over 14 amino acids. CDR3 coding DNA: TGTGCCGGCAGTTTTAGGGAGACTCAAGAGACCCAGTACTTC. Protein: CAGSFRETQETQYF.

As for this clonotype: This sequence may be a read error, since a much larger clone differs from it by one base. This rearrangement joins TRBV12-3 or TRBV12-4 to TRBJ1-2, with TRBD1 matching 7 bases. CDR3 length: 15 residues. J was trimmed by 8 bases and V by 7 bases; bases with no gene match: 16. CDR3 in amino acids: CASTAESGQWKGYTF. The CDR3 DNA follows: TGTGCCAGCACTGCCGAATCGGGACAGTGGAAGGGCTACACCTTC.

The gene calls are TRBV29-1 and TRBJ1-1; D not resolved. The CDR3 extends over 12 amino acids. V lost 4 bases, J lost 1 base, and 7 bases lay in between. CDR1 and CDR2 (germline): SQVTM, ANQGSEA. DNA of the CDR3: TGCAGCGTTGGTGCCAGGAACACTGAAGCTTTCTTT. Protein product: CSVGARNTEAFF.

J is TRBJ2-3 and V is TRBV5-1; weak D call: TRBD1 (6 bases). Germline V gives CDR1 SGHRS, CDR2 YFSETQ. This CDR3 is 16 amino acids long. The V gene lost 4 bases and the J gene lost 4 bases, with 19 bases spanning the gap. CDR3 residues: CASSLPQGVGSDTQYF. The DNA of the CDR3 is TGCGCCAGCAGCCTTCCACAGGGAGTAGGGTCAGATACGCAGTATTTT. The complete variable domain, with remaining parts taken from reference TRBV5-1 and TRBJ2-3, reads KAGVTQTPRYLIKTRGQQVTLSCSPISGHRSVSWYQQTPGQGLQFLFEYFSETQRNKGNFPGRFSGRQFSNSRSEMNVSTLELGDSALYLCASSLPQGVGSDTQYFGPGTRLTVL.

V gene TRBV12-3 or TRBV12-4 combines with J gene TRBJ2-3, with D perhaps given as TRBD1 or TRBD2 (5 bases each). CDR3 length: 15 residues. Trimming took 2 bases from V and 4 from J, leaving 13 bases between them. CDR3 sequence (DNA): TGTGCCAGCAGTTTACCAGGGACGGTTGCAGATACGCAGTATTTT. This translates into CASSLPGTVADTQYF.

The chain links TRBV7-3 to TRBJ2-3; the match to TRBD2 covers 7 bases. The length of the CDR3 is 14 residues. Per germline, CDR1 SGHTA and CDR2 FQGTGA. The trim removed 7 bases at V and 2 bases at J, leaving 6 bases unmatched. Here the CDR3 DNA reads TGTGCCAGCAACTTGGGGGGGAACACAGATACGCAGTATTTT. It encodes CASNLGGNTDTQYF.

Here the CDR3 DNA reads TGCGCCAGCAGCCAAGGACAGGTAGGCTCCTACAATGAGCAGTTCTTC. Encoded protein: CASSQGQVGSYNEQFF. The chain links TRBV4-3 to TRBJ2-1; D might be TRBD1 (6 bases). Germline assignment: CDR1 LGHNA and CDR2 YSLEER. This CDR3 has 16 amino acids. The ends were cut back, 1 base at V and 0 bases at J, with 10 bases in the middle.

This clonotype appeared many times. The chain carries TRBV6-6 and TRBJ1-2; D is ambiguous. The CDR3 runs 15 residues. With 0 bases removed from V and 4 bases from J, the gap between germline ends came to 12 bases. Germline lookup yields CDR1 MNHNY and CDR2 SVGAGI (reference sequence). The CDR3, as DNA: TGTGCCAGCAGTTACTCGAAGGCAGCTCTCTATGGCTACACCTTC. It encodes CASSYSKAALYGYTF.

Here the CDR3 reads CSASLDGGEKLFF. The DNA for the CDR3 is TGCAGTGCTAGCCTAGACGGAGGAGAAAAACTGTTTTTT. The chain uses TRBV20-1 and TRBJ1-4, with D unresolved. This CDR3 is 13 amino acids long. The V gene's germline CDR1 is DFQATT and CDR2 SNEGSKA (reference sequence). The V and J ends lost 3 bases and 8 bases respectively, with 13 bases between them.